The 7 T cell receptor beta chains below all came from one sample that was sequenced in a study of blood T cell repertoires in COVID-19. The assay was immunoSEQ multiplex PCR, and TCRdb's table has in-frame clones only and misses some. The table shows 200,000 to 250,000 clones, with around 82% occurring only once. The sample was peripheral blood. These receptors all come from a woman aged 25 to 39 who had recovered from COVID-19.

This sequence joins TRBV19 and TRBJ1-2, with 10 bases aligning to TRBD1. From germline, CDR1 is LNHDA and CDR2 SQIVND (reference sequence). With 1 base clipped from V and 8 bases from J, the junction kept 7 bases outside the gene matches. The CDR3 has 15 residues. CDR3 DNA: TGTGCCAGTAGTATAGTAGACAGGGGGCGTCGGGGCTACACCTTC. This encodes CASSIVDRGRRGYTF.

V is TRBV27 and J is TRBJ2-7; the match to TRBD2 covers 11 bases. The V and J ends lost 5 bases and 5 bases, in that order; junction bases with no gene match: 11. The CDR3 has 16 residues. Germline CDR1 MNHEY, CDR2 SMNVEV (reference sequence). CDR3 residues: CASSPATSGMRNEQYF. The CDR3 bases are TGTGCCAGCAGTCCGGCGACTAGCGGGATGAGAAACGAGCAGTACTTC.

This chain uses TRBV7-7 with TRBJ1-5, with TRBD1 matching 8 bases. Trimming at V came to 5 bases and at J to 2 bases, leaving 11 bases not matched to a gene. Germline V CDR1 and CDR2: SSHAT, FNYEAQ (reference sequence). This CDR3 is built from 17 residues. The CDR3 sequence: CASSRTGILLGNQPQHF. The CDR3 region has the DNA TGTGCCAGCAGCCGGACAGGGATTTTGCTAGGCAATCAGCCCCAGCATTTT.

The rearrangement links TRBV5-4 to TRBJ2-7; 12 positions agree with TRBD2. Trimming cost V 3 bases and J 2 bases; bases outside gene matches: 0. In germline, CDR1 is SGHNT, CDR2 YYREEE (reference sequence). This CDR3 is built from 14 residues. The CDR3 sequence: CASSSSGRAYEQYF. The CDR3 nucleotides are TGTGCCAGCAGCTCTAGCGGGAGGGCCTACGAGCAGTACTTC.

The rearrangement links TRBV28 to TRBJ2-3; D is ambiguous. Trimming removed 5 bases at V and 1 base at J, with 13 bases between. Germline V gene data show CDR1 as MDHEN and CDR2 as SYDVKM. This CDR3 is built from 15 residues. CDR3 DNA sequence: TGTGCCAGCAGTCCGTATGGTACAGGCACAGATACGCAGTATTTT. It yields the protein CASSPYGTGTDTQYF. Based on the CDR3 plus reference TRBV28 and TRBJ2-3, the full variable domain is DVKVTQSSRYLVKRTGEKVFLECVQDMDHENMFWYRQDPGLGLRLIYFSYDVKMKEKGDIPEGYSVSREKKERFSLILESASTNQTSMYLCASSPYGTGTDTQYFGPGTRLTVL.

V gene TRBV30 combines with J gene TRBJ2-2; the D call may be TRBD1 or TRBD2 (7 bases each). The CDR3 is 14 residues long. V lost 5 bases and J lost 4, with 14 bases in between. Germline V CDR1 and CDR2: GTSNPN, SVGIG (reference sequence). The CDR3, as DNA: TGTGCCTGGGGGAGGGGGCCGGGCACCGGGGAGCTGTTTTTT. Its translation: CAWGRGPGTGELFF.

This clone was found a few times. The chain recombines TRBV5-1 with TRBJ1-2; D ambiguous. V lost 0 bases and J lost 5, with 11 bases in between. The CDR3 loop spans 14 amino acids. Germline CDR1 is SGHRS and CDR2 is YFSETQ. This CDR3 is CASSLEPQTYGYTF. As DNA, the CDR3 is TGCGCCAGCAGCTTGGAGCCCCAAACTTATGGCTACACCTTC.